This is a list of T cell receptor beta chains from one sample in a study of shared clonotypes between healthy human individuals. Profiling relied on immunoSEQ multiplex PCR, and the TCRdb table lists in-frame clones only, not all of them. The table has 2 million to 2.5 million clones, 90% to 96% seen once. Sequenced input: naive CD4+ T cells sorted from blood. The source is a man aged 18 to 35 in good health. CDR3s leave out the opening cysteine and the closing phenylalanine or tryptophan.

j_call v_call cdr3_aa
TRBJ2-1 TRBV7-9 ASSFSGRSSYNEQF
TRBJ1-2 TRBV4-3 ASSQVGARGYT
TRBJ1-4 TRBV7-9 ASSLGRGMDEKLF
TRBJ1-4 TRBV25-1 ASSIGGKLF
TRBJ1-1 TRBV6-5 ASSYSRNTEAF
TRBJ1-3 TRBV6-5 ASSYAGTSGNTIY
TRBJ1-3 TRBV28 ASSNRLDSSGNTIY
TRBJ2-5 TRBV5-6 ASSLRSLAEGGETQY
TRBJ2-1 TRBV30 AWSAGELTNEQF
TRBJ2-3 TRBV7-2 ASSLEEGITQY
TRBJ1-2 TRBV30 AWSQGRNYGYT
TRBJ2-7 TRBV11-2 ASSPRGAGLSYEQY
TRBJ1-2 TRBV7-2 ASSLSGLGYGYT
TRBJ2-1 TRBV18 ASSRLSGRDYNEQF
TRBJ2-5 TRBV20-1 SVGRGETQY
TRBJ2-2 TRBV6-6 AVSGTGGTGELF
TRBJ2-7 TRBV6-5 ASSQGVSYEQY
TRBJ1-1 TRBV30 AWSPSSREAF
TRBJ2-7 TRBV25-1 ASTRGQVFHEQY
TRBJ1-1 TRBV7-9 ASSFREGLANTEAF
TRBJ2-1 TRBV9 ASSVPSTGFNEQF
TRBJ1-6 TRBV11-2 ASSPDGGRASPLH
TRBJ2-2 TRBV29-1 SVKGSGELF
TRBJ1-5 TRBV28 ASSLGGGAQPQH
TRBJ2-3 TRBV7-9 ASSLMSGGTDTQY
TRBJ1-2 TRBV7-9 ASSLVPGTEANYGYT
TRBJ2-4 TRBV5-1 ASSLEGSVFNIQY
TRBJ2-7 TRBV5-6 ASSGAGHTYEQY
TRBJ2-5 TRBV27 ASSLSASVGSETQY
TRBJ2-7 TRBV30 AWNQARWYEQY
TRBJ2-5 TRBV7-6 ASSPGQQETQY
TRBJ2-3 TRBV12-5 ASGLVDTQY
TRBJ1-5 TRBV18 ASHLGSNQPQH
TRBJ2-5 TRBV7-2 ASSSAGLNQETQY
TRBJ1-6 TRBV19 ASSPVAGTYNSPLH
TRBJ1-2 TRBV5-1 ASSPVVGADGYT
TRBJ2-3 TRBV10-2 ASSEMTSTDTQY
TRBJ2-5 TRBV28 ASSLTGGTKETQY
TRBJ2-7 TRBV6-6 ASTQGNSYEQY
TRBJ2-4 TRBV15 ATSIGRGTKNIQY
TRBJ2-1 TRBV28 ASSLAGLAGNEQF
TRBJ2-4 TRBV6-1 ASSEFGLAGAMGNIQY
TRBJ1-6 TRBV19 ASSIEGQGTSPLH
TRBJ2-7 TRBV28 ASSSTGSPDYEQY
TRBJ2-7 TRBV11-1 ASSSTGFGVRYEQY
TRBJ1-1 TRBV19 ASSIDPGQGTEAF
TRBJ2-3 TRBV6-1 ASPAGGTDTQY
TRBJ2-2 TRBV15 ATSRGGNTGELF
TRBJ2-5 TRBV7-2 ASSVVLNAGGHNTQY
TRBJ2-2 TRBV2 ASHRTATGELF
TRBJ1-3 TRBV30 AWSGGLLGSGNTIY
TRBJ2-7 TRBV6-6 ASGGGGYEQY
TRBJ2-1 TRBV5-8 ASRVTGAERTLSYNEQF
TRBJ1-3 TRBV5-4 ASSPGPGNTIY
TRBJ2-5 TRBV5-1 ASSLGDRQETQY